This TCR beta chain comes out of a study of post-analysis software for immune sequencing data. Study-level information: Recorded disease courses covered relapsing-remitting, secondary progressive and progressive-relapsing multiple sclerosis. Some patients had no subtype annotation. Overall study results and limits: Co-batched samples clustered tightly together by F measure. Among multiple sclerosis patients, normalized Chao1 diversity was significantly below that of controls.

TCR beta libraries were prepared from cDNA with unique molecular identifiers. It was from roughly 1.1 to 9.2 million T cells that some 500,000 cDNA molecules came. TCRdb passed the PCR reads through MiXCR, listing each CDR3 protein once. The sample lists roughly 200,000 distinct CDR3 sequences, approximately 28% occurring once. The sample holds many counts of this clonotype. Its specificity is not known. The receptor was derived from a girl aged 2-17 years with multiple sclerosis. Sequenced sample: blood.

The CDR3 DNA sequence: TGTGCCAGCACCAAAGCATATGCCGGCGGACTAGCGGGAGTCAATGAGCAGTTCTTC. Its translation is CASTKAYAGGLAGVNEQFF. The V call is TRBV27, the J call TRBJ2-1, with 13 bases fitting TRBD2. Germline-derived CDR1 and CDR2 are MNHEY and SMNVEV (reference sequence). V gave up 7 bases and J gave up 6 bases; unmatched junction bases: 18. CDR3 length: 19 residues.